Listed below are T cell receptor beta chains from one sample, sequenced in a study of human T cells and chemical hapten exposure. Each CDR3 protein gets one entry after TCRdb re-called the RACE reads with MiXCR. The sample lists some 65,000 distinct CDR3 sequences, around 6.1% seen once, with 3.4% in the top ten. Sequenced: whole blood. These receptors originate from a female donor in good health. Some clones in this sample may be carry-over from other donors' samples. Each CDR3 is given with its conserved first and last residue. Each record gives: clone size, D gene, V gene, J gene, CDR3 protein, CDR3 DNA. D genes are given only for firm matches. Clone size is shown for a subset of rows, as once, few, many or a class of expanded clone.

abundance: many
d_gene: .
v_gene: TRBV29-1
j_gene: TRBJ2-5
CDR3aa: CSLSRGGAEFETQYF
CDR3nt: TGCAGCCTTAGCCGAGGGGGGGCGGAATTTGAGACCCAGTACTTC

abundance: many
d_gene: TRBD2
v_gene: TRBV28
j_gene: TRBJ2-7
CDR3aa: CATEREGAYEQYF
CDR3nt: TGTGCCACCGAGCGGGAGGGCGCCTACGAGCAGTACTTC

abundance: many
d_gene: .
v_gene: TRBV28
j_gene: TRBJ1-2
CDR3aa: CASSPASAGDYGYTF
CDR3nt: TGTGCCAGCAGTCCCGCATCCGCCGGGGACTATGGCTACACCTTC

abundance: many
d_gene: .
v_gene: TRBV3-1
j_gene: TRBJ2-7
CDR3aa: CASSQEGLKPPYEQYF
CDR3nt: TGTGCCAGCAGCCAAGAGGGCCTGAAACCACCCTACGAGCAGTACTTC

abundance: many
d_gene: .
v_gene: TRBV24-1
j_gene: TRBJ2-2
CDR3aa: CATRRLQGPKNCGELFF
CDR3nt: TGTGCCACACGACGTTTACAGGGTCCCAAGAACTGCGGGGAGCTGTTTTTT

abundance: many
d_gene: TRBD2
v_gene: TRBV7-2
j_gene: TRBJ2-1
CDR3aa: CASSFMTSGDNEQFF
CDR3nt: TGTGCCAGCAGCTTCATGACTAGCGGAGACAATGAGCAGTTCTTC

abundance: few
d_gene: .
v_gene: TRBV3-1
j_gene: TRBJ1-5
CDR3aa: CASSQGNQPQHF
CDR3nt: TGTGCCAGCAGCCAGGGCAATCAGCCCCAGCATTTT

abundance: few
d_gene: .
v_gene: TRBV5-1
j_gene: TRBJ1-1
CDR3aa: CASSRTGAGMNTEAFF
CDR3nt: TGCGCCAGCAGCCGTACGGGCGCAGGGATGAACACTGAAGCTTTCTTT

abundance: many
d_gene: TRBD2
v_gene: TRBV20-1
j_gene: TRBJ2-7
CDR3aa: CSARSSGGAEQYF
CDR3nt: TGCAGTGCTAGAAGCAGCGGGGGCGCCGAGCAGTACTTC

abundance: .
d_gene: TRBD1
v_gene: TRBV6-6
j_gene: TRBJ1-2
CDR3aa: CASSYQTGPNYGYTF
CDR3nt: TGTGCCAGCAGTTACCAGACAGGGCCTAACTATGGCTACACCTTC

abundance: few
d_gene: .
v_gene: TRBV20-1
j_gene: TRBJ1-1
CDR3aa: CSARPGGGRGNTEAFF
CDR3nt: TGCAGTGCTAGGCCCGGGGGCGGACGGGGAAACACTGAAGCTTTCTTT

abundance: .
d_gene: .
v_gene: TRBV7-2
j_gene: TRBJ2-1
CDR3aa: CASSLAPGGNEQFF
CDR3nt: TGTGCCAGCAGCTTAGCCCCGGGCGGCAATGAGCAGTTCTTC

abundance: many
d_gene: .
v_gene: TRBV20-1
j_gene: TRBJ1-6
CDR3aa: CSARDSKGNSPLHF
CDR3nt: TGCAGTGCTAGAGATTCGAAGGGGAATTCACCCCTCCACTTT

abundance: .
d_gene: .
v_gene: TRBV19
j_gene: TRBJ1-2
CDR3aa: CASIEAGQGGDYGYTF
CDR3nt: TGTGCCAGTATTGAAGCCGGGCAGGGAGGTGACTATGGCTACACCTTC

abundance: .
d_gene: TRBD1
v_gene: TRBV2
j_gene: TRBJ2-7
CDR3aa: CASSVWTGGYEQYF
CDR3nt: TGTGCCAGCAGTGTATGGACAGGGGGCTACGAGCAGTACTTC

abundance: many
d_gene: TRBD1
v_gene: TRBV6-1
j_gene: TRBJ2-7
CDR3aa: CASSEGQGGYEQYF
CDR3nt: TGTGCCAGCAGTGAGGGACAGGGAGGATACGAGCAGTACTTC

abundance: .
d_gene: .
v_gene: TRBV6-5
j_gene: TRBJ2-3
CDR3aa: CASSYSATDTQYF
CDR3nt: TGTGCCAGCAGTTATAGCGCCACAGATACGCAGTATTTT

abundance: many
d_gene: .
v_gene: TRBV29-1
j_gene: TRBJ2-5
CDR3aa: CSVDDVAQYF
CDR3nt: TGCAGCGTCGACGACGTAGCCCAGTACTTC

abundance: many
d_gene: TRBD1
v_gene: TRBV7-9
j_gene: TRBJ2-3
CDR3aa: CASIARGTGVADTQYF
CDR3nt: TGTGCCAGCATCGCCAGGGGGACAGGGGTGGCAGATACGCAGTATTTT

abundance: few
d_gene: .
v_gene: TRBV7-6
j_gene: TRBJ2-1
CDR3aa: CASSLNYRSYNEQFF
CDR3nt: TGTGCCAGCAGCTTAAACTACCGCTCCTACAATGAGCAGTTCTTC

abundance: many
d_gene: TRBD2
v_gene: TRBV20-1
j_gene: TRBJ2-1
CDR3aa: CSATNLAGGRSSYNEQFF
CDR3nt: TGCAGTGCTACCAACCTAGCGGGAGGTAGAAGCTCCTACAATGAGCAGTTCTTC

abundance: few
d_gene: TRBD2
v_gene: TRBV27
j_gene: TRBJ2-3
CDR3aa: CASSPAGGHVDTQYF
CDR3nt: TGTGCCAGCAGTCCAGCGGGAGGGCATGTAGATACGCAGTATTTT

abundance: few
d_gene: .
v_gene: TRBV28
j_gene: TRBJ2-3
CDR3aa: CASSSGRGIGTDTQYF
CDR3nt: TGTGCCAGCAGTTCGGGACGGGGAATTGGCACAGATACGCAGTATTTT

abundance: many
d_gene: TRBD2
v_gene: TRBV6-6
j_gene: TRBJ2-1
CDR3aa: CASRGGTSGRPNEQFF
CDR3nt: TGTGCCAGCAGGGGAGGAACTAGCGGCCGACCAAATGAGCAGTTCTTC

abundance: many
d_gene: TRBD1
v_gene: TRBV29-1
j_gene: TRBJ2-1
CDR3aa: CSDAGQGGLNEQFF
CDR3nt: TGCAGCGACGCGGGACAGGGGGGTCTCAATGAGCAGTTCTTC

abundance: many
d_gene: TRBD2
v_gene: TRBV20-1
j_gene: TRBJ2-7
CDR3aa: CSARIAGVVEQYF
CDR3nt: TGCAGTGCTAGGATAGCGGGAGTGGTTGAGCAGTACTTC

abundance: .
d_gene: .
v_gene: TRBV20-1
j_gene: TRBJ2-7
CDR3aa: CSAREGGFPYEQYF
CDR3nt: TGCAGTGCTAGGGAGGGGGGCTTTCCCTACGAGCAGTACTTC

abundance: few
d_gene: .
v_gene: TRBV2
j_gene: TRBJ2-7
CDR3aa: CASSGTVGVEDEQYF
CDR3nt: TGTGCCAGCAGCGGGACGGTCGGGGTTGAGGACGAGCAGTACTTC